This TCR beta chain was recorded in a study of blood T cell repertoires in COVID-19. Overall study: The origin of the acute and convalescent COVID-19 samples was the United States, Italy and Spain. T cells, B-cell-depleted T cells, or PBMCs supplied cDNA or gDNA.

CDR1 is ENHRY and CDR2 is SYGVKD in the germline V gene. Trimming removed 3 bases from V and 6 bases from J, with 11 bases in between. The CDR3 loop spans 13 amino acids. Source study methods: It was from reference gene primer amplification that nucleated cell counts were estimated. The assay was immunoSEQ multiplex PCR, and TCRdb's table has in-frame clones only and misses some. V, J and clone size are those of that table, while D and trimming were read from the DNA. The sample lists more than 400,000 clones; 90% were seen once. The study drew participants aged about 18 to 95 years from around 24 US areas.

The chain is built from TRBV10-3 and TRBJ1-1; D is unresolved. This TCR was recovered from a man younger than 30 who had recovered from COVID-19. Sequenced material: PBMCs or T cells enriched from blood (not recorded which). The DNA for the CDR3 is TGTGCCATCAGTGAACGGTCGGGAGCTGAAGCTTTCTTT. It is translated as CAISERSGAEAFF.